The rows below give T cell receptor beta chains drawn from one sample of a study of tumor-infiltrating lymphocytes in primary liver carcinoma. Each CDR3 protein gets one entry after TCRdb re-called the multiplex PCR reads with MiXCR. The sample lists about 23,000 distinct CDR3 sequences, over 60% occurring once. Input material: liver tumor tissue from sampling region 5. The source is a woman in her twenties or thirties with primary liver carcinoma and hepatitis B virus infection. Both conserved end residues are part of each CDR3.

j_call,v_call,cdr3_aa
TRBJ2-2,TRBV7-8,CASSSFRLAGEDTGELFF
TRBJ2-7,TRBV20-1,CSFEGPGVYEQYF
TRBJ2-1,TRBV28,CASRGTSRDNERFF
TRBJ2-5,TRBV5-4,CASSLADAEAQETQYF
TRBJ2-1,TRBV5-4,CASSLGGGDKEQFF
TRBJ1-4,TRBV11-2,CASSPGRKTVF
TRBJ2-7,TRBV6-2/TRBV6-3,CASCQLAGGLYEQHF
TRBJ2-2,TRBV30,CAWGTGLGTGELSF
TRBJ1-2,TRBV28,CVSIQGQGANYVYTF
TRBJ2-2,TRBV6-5,CASSYSSGVGSGTGGLFF
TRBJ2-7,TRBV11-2,CAGSITGVGYWTYEQYF
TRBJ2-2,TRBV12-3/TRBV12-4,CASSRGQGTGELFF
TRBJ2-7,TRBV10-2,CANTRAGYYEQYF
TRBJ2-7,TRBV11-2,CTSSSYPGPYVHEQYF
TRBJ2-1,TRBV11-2,CAGNLLDRANNEQFF
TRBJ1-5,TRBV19,CASSSLQGNNQPQHF
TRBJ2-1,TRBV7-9,CASSSGLAGGLGSDNEQFF
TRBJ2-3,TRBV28,CATRDLVDTQYF
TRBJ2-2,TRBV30,CAWSTGLGIGKLFF
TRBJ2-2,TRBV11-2,CASSPDPQLNVGELFF
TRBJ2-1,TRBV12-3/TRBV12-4,CASSPHTGNEQFF
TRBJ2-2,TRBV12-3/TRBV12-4,CASSMGQGTGELFF
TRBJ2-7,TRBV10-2,CASRRTANPYEMYF
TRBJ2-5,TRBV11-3,CASSPGDSSQDVQETQYF
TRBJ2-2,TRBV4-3,CASGVLAGGPRSNTGELFF
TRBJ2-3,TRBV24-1,CVTGDAIGTVTQYF
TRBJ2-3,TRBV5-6,CASSLRVDTQYF
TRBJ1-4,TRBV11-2,CANSPWVGELFF
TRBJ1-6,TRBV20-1,CSARGEIFGNSPLHF
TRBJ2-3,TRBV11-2,CVSSLVKSDTQYF
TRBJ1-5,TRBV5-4,CASSLYGGTGNQPQHF
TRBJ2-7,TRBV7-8,CASGQGRAYEQYF
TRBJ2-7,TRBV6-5,CATSYKDSISYEQYF
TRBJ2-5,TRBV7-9,CASSEQVWEETQYF
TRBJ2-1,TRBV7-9,CASSSGWGGCFYDEQFF
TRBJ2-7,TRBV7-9,CASSLGGGTFYEQYF
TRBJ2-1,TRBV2,CASGWDEQFF
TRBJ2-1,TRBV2,CASRDTEGLAGVNEQFF
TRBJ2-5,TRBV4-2,CVSSQDLTSGSETQYF
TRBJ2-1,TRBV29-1,CSVHSGVHNYIEQFF
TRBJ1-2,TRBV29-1,CSVVPWGDDYTF
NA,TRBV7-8,CASSLGAVGPGDTQHF
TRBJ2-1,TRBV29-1,CSVLRDYKEQFF
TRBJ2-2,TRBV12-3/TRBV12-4,CASRGWDRDTGEQFF
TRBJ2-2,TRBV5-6,CASRLALRVTGESFF